This T cell receptor (beta chain) was sequenced for a study of cytomegalovirus exposure and HLA in healthy donors. Study-wide results and limits: In vitro, a few CMV-associated chains proved specific for CMV antigens. There were reportedly fewer N-insertions in an Asian-associated ancestry cluster than the roughly 670-donor mean, in a later analysis.

Primers: 60 Vbeta forward and 13 Jbeta reverse. The data were produced by immunoSEQ multiplex PCR, yet TCRdb's version contains in-frame clones alone and is incomplete. This sample has about 160,000 clones, with more than 80% found just once. Germline V CDR1 and CDR2: SGHNT, YYREEE (reference sequence). The germline V and J ends were trimmed by 0 bases and 2 bases, with 8 bases remaining between them. CDR3 length: 14 amino acids. In regard to this clone: Its specificity is unknown.

The sample consisted of PBMCs. The chain combines TRBV5-4 with TRBJ2-5; D gene uncertain. The sequence derives from a woman between 18 and 29 years old in good health and CMV-seronegative. The CDR3 loop is CASSLALEQETQYF. The CDR3 DNA follows: TGTGCCAGCAGCTTGGCTTTGGAGCAAGAGACCCAGTACTTC.